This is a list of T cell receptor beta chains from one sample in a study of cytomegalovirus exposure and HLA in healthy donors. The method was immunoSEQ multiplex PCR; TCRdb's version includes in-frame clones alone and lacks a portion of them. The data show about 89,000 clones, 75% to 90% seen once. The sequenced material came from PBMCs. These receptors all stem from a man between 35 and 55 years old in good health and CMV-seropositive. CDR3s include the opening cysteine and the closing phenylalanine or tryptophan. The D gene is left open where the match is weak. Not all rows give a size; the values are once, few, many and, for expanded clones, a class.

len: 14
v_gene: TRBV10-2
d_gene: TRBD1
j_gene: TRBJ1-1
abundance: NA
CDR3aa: CASRGQGANTEAFF
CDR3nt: TGCGCCAGCAGAGGACAGGGGGCGAACACTGAAGCTTTCTTT

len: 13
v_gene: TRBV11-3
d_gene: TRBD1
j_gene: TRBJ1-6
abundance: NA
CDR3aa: CASRGQGNSPLHF
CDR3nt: TGTGCCAGCAGAGGACAGGGCAATTCACCCCTCCACTTT

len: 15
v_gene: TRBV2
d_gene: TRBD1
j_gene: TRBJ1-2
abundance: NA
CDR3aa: CASSLGQGAPYGYTF
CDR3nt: TGTGCCAGCAGTTTGGGACAGGGAGCTCCCTATGGCTACACCTTC

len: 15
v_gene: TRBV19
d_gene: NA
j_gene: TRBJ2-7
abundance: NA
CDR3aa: CASADLFRGNYEQYF
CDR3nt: TGTGCCAGTGCCGACTTATTCCGGGGGAACTACGAGCAGTACTTC

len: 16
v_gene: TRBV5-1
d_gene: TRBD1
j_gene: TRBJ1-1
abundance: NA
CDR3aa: CASSLRAGGANTEAFF
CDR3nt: TGCGCCAGCAGCTTGAGGGCAGGGGGCGCGAACACTGAAGCTTTCTTT

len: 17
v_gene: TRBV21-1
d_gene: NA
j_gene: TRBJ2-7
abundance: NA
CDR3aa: CASSKGNRGRSSYEQYF
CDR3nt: TGTGCCAGCAGCAAAGGGAACAGGGGAAGAAGCTCCTACGAGCAGTACTTC

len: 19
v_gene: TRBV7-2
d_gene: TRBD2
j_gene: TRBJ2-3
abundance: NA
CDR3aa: CASSSNIFRGGGSTDTQYF
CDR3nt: TGTGCCAGCAGCTCGAATATTTTTAGGGGCGGGGGAAGCACAGATACGCAGTATTTT

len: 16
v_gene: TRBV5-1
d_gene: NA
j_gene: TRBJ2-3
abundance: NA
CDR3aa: CASSIGLSPRGDTQYF
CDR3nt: TGCGCCAGCAGCATCGGACTGAGTCCCCGGGGGGATACGCAGTATTTT

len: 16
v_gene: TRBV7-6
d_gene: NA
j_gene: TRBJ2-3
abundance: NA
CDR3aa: CASSPTNIQGTDTQYF
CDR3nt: TGTGCCAGCAGCCCTACCAACATCCAGGGGACAGATACGCAGTATTTT

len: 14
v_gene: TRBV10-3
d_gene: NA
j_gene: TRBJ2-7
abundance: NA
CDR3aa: CAISEREFYYEQYF
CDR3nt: TGTGCCATCAGTGAAAGGGAGTTCTACTACGAGCAGTACTTC

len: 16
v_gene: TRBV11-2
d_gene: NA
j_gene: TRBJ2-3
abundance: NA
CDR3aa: CASSFQPTPGTDTQYF
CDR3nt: TGTGCCAGCAGCTTTCAGCCGACACCTGGCACAGATACGCAGTATTTT

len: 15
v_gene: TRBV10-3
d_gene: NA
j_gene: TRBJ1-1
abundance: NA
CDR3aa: CAISDDRSMNTEAFF
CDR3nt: TGTGCCATCAGTGACGACAGATCCATGAACACTGAAGCTTTCTTT

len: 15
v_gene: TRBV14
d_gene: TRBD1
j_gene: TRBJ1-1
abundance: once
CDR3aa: CASSQRGHRKGEAFF
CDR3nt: TGTGCCAGCAGCCAAAGGGGGCACAGGAAGGGTGAAGCTTTCTTT

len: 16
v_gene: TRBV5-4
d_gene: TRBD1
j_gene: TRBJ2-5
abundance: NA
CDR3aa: CASSLRTGGLVETQYF
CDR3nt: TGTGCCAGCAGCCTCAGGACAGGGGGTTTGGTGGAGACCCAGTACTTC